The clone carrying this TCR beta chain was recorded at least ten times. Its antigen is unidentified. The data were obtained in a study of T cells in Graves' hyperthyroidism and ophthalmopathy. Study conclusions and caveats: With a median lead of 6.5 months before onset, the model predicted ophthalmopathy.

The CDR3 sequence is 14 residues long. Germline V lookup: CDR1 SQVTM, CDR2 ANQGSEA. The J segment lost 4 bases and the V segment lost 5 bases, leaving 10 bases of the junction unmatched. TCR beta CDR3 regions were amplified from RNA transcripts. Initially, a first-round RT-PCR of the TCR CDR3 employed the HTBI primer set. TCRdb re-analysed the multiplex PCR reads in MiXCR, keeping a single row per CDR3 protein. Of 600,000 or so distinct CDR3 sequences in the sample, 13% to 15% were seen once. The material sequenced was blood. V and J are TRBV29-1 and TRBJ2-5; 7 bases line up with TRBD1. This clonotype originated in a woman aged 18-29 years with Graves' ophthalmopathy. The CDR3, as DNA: TGCAGCGTTTCCCGGGACAGCGGTGGAGAGACCCAGTACTTC. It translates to CSVSRDSGGETQYF.